One TCR beta chain is described in this entry. TCRdb reanalyzed the PCR reads via MiXCR. The sample holds several thousand clones, roughly 33% seen once. The CDR3 totals 11 residues. Germline V gene lookup returns CDR1 MNHNS and CDR2 SASEGT. The V end was cut by 6 bases, the J end by 9 bases, with 9 bases between. All patients were treatment-naive before thyroid surgery. The sample originates from a study of metastatic and nonmetastatic thyroid tumors. The receptor's source is a male donor with papillary thyroid cancer or a benign thyroid nodule (not recorded which). Some clones in this sample may be carry-over from other donors' samples. Sample: adjacent normal tissue. The rearrangement joins TRBV6-1 to TRBJ2-1, with D possibly being TRBD1 (6 bases). The CDR3 bases are TGTGCCAGCAGGAAGGGGGTTGAGCAGTTCTTC. It codes for CASRKGVEQFF.